This TCR beta chain was sequenced in a study of identical twins. Notes on the study in general: There was an excess of low generation probability in the out-of-frame alpha sequences that twins shared.

V dropped 1 base and J dropped 6 bases, with 16 bases sitting between them. The germline V gene encodes CDR1 SNHLY and CDR2 FYNNEI. This CDR3 contains 16 residues. TCRdb redid the calling of the 5' RACE reads with MiXCR, one entry per CDR3 protein. The sample includes approximately 500,000 distinct CDR3 sequences, about 16% of them seen just once. A word on this clonotype: Antigen: not known.

The same specimen was also included in a second study, on yellow fever vaccine responses in identical twins.

The chain recombines TRBV2 with TRBJ2-1, with D tentatively TRBD2 (5 bases). This TCR came from a woman aged 18-29 years in good health. Material for sequencing was CD4+ T cells sorted from blood. The chain's CDR3 is CASSEDTAVPSNEQFF. In DNA, the CDR3 is TGTGCCAGCAGTGAAGATACAGCGGTCCCCTCCAATGAGCAGTTCTTC.